This T cell receptor beta chain was observed in a study of blood T cell repertoires in COVID-19. Measured with immunoSEQ multiplex PCR; TCRdb has only the in-frame clones, and not every one. The sample consists of roughly 250,000 clones, roughly 88% of them appearing once. CDR1 is MNHEY, CDR2 SMNVEV, per germline (reference sequence). The CDR3 has 14 residues. The ends lost 6 bases at V and 9 bases at J; junction bases unmatched: 7. Sequencing was carried out using PBMCs or T cells enriched from blood (not recorded which). The receptor was isolated from a woman aged 30 to 39 who had recovered from COVID-19. The V call is TRBV27, the J call TRBJ2-1; 11 bases map to TRBD1. The CDR3 DNA is TGTGCCAGCAGCTGGGGACAGGGGGGTATTGAGCAGTTCTTC. The encoded protein is CASSWGQGGIEQFF.